This entry concerns a single T cell receptor beta chain. Its antigen is unidentified. The data derive from a study of shared clonotypes between healthy human individuals. CDR3 length: 13 amino acids. V was cut by 6 bases and J by 2 bases, with 11 bases left in between. From germline, CDR1 is MDHEN and CDR2 SYDVKM. Study conclusions and caveats: Several donors had around 5% of their naive CD4 clonotypes in common.

Clones were read by immunoSEQ multiplex PCR, and TCRdb kept only the in-frame ones, dropping some. The repertoire holds 2 million to 2.5 million clones, with approximately 93% as singletons. Sequencing used naive CD4+ T cells from PBMCs. Subset indicated: CD45RA+ positively selected. This receptor was obtained from a man aged 18 to 35 in good health. Some clones in this sample may be carry-over from other donors' samples. This rearrangement joins TRBV28 to TRBJ2-7; D not resolved. The CDR3 protein is CASRRSAAYEQYF. CDR3 nucleotides: TGTGCCAGCAGGCGATCGGCAGCCTACGAGCAGTACTTC.